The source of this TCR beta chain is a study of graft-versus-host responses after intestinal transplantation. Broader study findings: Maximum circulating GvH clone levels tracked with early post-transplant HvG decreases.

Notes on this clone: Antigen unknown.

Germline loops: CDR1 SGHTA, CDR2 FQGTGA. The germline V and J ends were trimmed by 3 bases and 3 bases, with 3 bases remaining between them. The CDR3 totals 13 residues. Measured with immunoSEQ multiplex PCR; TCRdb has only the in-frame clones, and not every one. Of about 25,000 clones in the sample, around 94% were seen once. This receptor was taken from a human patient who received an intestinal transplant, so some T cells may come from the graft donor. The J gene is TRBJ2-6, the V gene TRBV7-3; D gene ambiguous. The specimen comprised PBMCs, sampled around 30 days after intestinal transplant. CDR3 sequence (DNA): TGTGCCAGCAGCTTTGGTGGGGCCAACGTCCTGACTTTC. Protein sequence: CASSFGGANVLTF.